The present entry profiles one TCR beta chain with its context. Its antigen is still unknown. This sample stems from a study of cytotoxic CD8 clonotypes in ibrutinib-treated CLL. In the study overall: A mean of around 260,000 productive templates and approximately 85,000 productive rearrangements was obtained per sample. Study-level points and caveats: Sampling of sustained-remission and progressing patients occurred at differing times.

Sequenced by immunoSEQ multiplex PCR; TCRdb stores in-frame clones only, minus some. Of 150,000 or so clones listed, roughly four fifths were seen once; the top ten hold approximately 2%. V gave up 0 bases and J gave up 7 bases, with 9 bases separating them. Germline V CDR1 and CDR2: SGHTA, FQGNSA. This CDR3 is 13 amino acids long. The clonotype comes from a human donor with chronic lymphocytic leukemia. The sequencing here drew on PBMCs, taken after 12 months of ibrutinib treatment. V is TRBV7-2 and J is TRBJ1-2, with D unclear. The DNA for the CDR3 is TGTGCCAGCAGCTTAGCGTCAGGCGGTGGCTACACCTTC. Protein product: CASSLASGGGYTF.